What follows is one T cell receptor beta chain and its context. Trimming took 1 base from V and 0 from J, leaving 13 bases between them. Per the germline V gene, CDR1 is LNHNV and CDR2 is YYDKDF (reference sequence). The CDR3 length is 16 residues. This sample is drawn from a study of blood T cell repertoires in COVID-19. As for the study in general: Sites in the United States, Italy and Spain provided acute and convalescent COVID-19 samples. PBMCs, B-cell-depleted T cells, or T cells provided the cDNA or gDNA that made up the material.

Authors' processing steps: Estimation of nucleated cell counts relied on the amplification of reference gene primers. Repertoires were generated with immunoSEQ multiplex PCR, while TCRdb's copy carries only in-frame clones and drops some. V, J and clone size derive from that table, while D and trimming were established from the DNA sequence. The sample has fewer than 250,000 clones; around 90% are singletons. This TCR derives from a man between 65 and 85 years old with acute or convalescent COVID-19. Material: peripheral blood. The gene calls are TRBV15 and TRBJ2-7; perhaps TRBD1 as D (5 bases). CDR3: CATSRGAAGNSYEQYF. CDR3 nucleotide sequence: TGTGCCACCAGCAGAGGGGCGGCAGGGAACTCCTACGAGCAGTACTTC.